This paragraph covers one T cell receptor (beta chain) sequence. As yet, its antigen is unknown. The sample comes from a study of tissue T cells after allogeneic stem cell transplantation. Study in general: This research-autopsy study prospectively enrolled adult allogeneic hematopoietic cell transplant recipients with steroid-refractory graft-versus-host disease. Several lines of graft-versus-host disease therapy were given to all patients, all with gastrointestinal involvement. Findings and caveats of the study: TCR repertoires tracked anatomic similarity, regardless of disease or transplant status. The patient cohort was small and clinically heterogeneous, with limited sampling depth.

Clones were read by immunoSEQ multiplex PCR, and TCRdb kept only the in-frame ones, dropping some. The sample shows about 42,000 clones, around 90% of them seen only once. Germline values: CDR1 LGHDT, CDR2 YNNKEL (reference sequence). J gave up 8 bases and V 1 base, and 4 bases lay outside the gene matches. This CDR3 region has 13 residues. This TCR was sampled from a woman aged 40-70 years who later had graft-versus-host disease after an allogeneic stem cell transplant. The V call is TRBV3-1 (or the pseudogene TRBV3-2), the J call TRBJ2-7; TRBD1 matches at 8 bases. The source was blood, collected before transplantation. The DNA for the CDR3 is TGTGCCAGCAGCCAAGGACAGGGGATGAAGCAGTACTTC. Its translation: CASSQGQGMKQYF.